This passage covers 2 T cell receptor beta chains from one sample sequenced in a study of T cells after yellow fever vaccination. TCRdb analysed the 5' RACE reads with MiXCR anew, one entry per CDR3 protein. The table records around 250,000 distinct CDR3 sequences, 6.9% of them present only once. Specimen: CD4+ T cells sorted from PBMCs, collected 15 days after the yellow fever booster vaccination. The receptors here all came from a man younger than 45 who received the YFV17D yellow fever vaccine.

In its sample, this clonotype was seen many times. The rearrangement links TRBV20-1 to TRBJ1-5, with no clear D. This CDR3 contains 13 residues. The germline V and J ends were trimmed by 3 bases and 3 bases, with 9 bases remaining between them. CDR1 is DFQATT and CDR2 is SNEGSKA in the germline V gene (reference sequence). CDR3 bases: TGCAGTGCTAGCCGGGGTCTCAATCAGCCCCAGCATTTT. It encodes CSASRGLNQPQHF.

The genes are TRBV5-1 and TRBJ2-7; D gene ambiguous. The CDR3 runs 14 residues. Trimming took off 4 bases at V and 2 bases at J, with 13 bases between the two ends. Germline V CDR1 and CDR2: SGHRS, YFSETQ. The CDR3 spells CASSPTTGPYEQYF. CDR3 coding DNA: TGCGCCAGCAGCCCAACCACCGGACCCTACGAGCAGTACTTC.